The source of this T cell receptor (beta chain) is a study of blood T cell repertoires in COVID-19. Background on the study: PBMCs, B-cell-depleted T cells, or T cells were the source of the cDNA or gDNA that made up the material.

Enrollees, roughly 18 to 89 years old, lived in 25 or so US areas. The protocol was immunoSEQ multiplex PCR, while the TCRdb copy is restricted to in-frame clones and leaves out a portion. Of 330,000 or so clones in the sample, roughly 90% were seen once. The CDR3 has 17 amino acids. The V gene end was trimmed by 3 bases and the J gene end by 2 bases; junction bases not matched to a gene: 13. The germline V gene has CDR1 DFQATT and CDR2 SNEGSKA (reference sequence). This clone has a count of ten or more. This TCR derives from a woman aged 25-40 years who had recovered from COVID-19. The chain uses TRBV20-1 and TRBJ2-3; 8 nucleotides agree with TRBD1. The sample consisted of PBMCs or T cells enriched from blood (not recorded which). CDR3 sequence reads: CSASSLRGTGPTDTQYF. CDR3 bases: TGCAGTGCTAGTTCCCTTAGGGGGACAGGCCCCACAGATACGCAGTATTTT.